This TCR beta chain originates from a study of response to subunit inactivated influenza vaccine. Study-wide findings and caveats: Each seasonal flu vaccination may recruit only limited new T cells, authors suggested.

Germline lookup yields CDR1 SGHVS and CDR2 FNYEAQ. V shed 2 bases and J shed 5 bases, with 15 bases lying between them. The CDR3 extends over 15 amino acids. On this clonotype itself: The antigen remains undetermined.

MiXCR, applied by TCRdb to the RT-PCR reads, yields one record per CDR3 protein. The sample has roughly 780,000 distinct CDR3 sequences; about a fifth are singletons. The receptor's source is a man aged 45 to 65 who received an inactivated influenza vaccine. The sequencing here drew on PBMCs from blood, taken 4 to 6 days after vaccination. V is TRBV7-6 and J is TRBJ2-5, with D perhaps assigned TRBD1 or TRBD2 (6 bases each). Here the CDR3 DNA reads TGTGCCAGCAGCTTATTTGACGGGGGCTTCGAGACCCAGTACTTC. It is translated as CASSLFDGGFETQYF.